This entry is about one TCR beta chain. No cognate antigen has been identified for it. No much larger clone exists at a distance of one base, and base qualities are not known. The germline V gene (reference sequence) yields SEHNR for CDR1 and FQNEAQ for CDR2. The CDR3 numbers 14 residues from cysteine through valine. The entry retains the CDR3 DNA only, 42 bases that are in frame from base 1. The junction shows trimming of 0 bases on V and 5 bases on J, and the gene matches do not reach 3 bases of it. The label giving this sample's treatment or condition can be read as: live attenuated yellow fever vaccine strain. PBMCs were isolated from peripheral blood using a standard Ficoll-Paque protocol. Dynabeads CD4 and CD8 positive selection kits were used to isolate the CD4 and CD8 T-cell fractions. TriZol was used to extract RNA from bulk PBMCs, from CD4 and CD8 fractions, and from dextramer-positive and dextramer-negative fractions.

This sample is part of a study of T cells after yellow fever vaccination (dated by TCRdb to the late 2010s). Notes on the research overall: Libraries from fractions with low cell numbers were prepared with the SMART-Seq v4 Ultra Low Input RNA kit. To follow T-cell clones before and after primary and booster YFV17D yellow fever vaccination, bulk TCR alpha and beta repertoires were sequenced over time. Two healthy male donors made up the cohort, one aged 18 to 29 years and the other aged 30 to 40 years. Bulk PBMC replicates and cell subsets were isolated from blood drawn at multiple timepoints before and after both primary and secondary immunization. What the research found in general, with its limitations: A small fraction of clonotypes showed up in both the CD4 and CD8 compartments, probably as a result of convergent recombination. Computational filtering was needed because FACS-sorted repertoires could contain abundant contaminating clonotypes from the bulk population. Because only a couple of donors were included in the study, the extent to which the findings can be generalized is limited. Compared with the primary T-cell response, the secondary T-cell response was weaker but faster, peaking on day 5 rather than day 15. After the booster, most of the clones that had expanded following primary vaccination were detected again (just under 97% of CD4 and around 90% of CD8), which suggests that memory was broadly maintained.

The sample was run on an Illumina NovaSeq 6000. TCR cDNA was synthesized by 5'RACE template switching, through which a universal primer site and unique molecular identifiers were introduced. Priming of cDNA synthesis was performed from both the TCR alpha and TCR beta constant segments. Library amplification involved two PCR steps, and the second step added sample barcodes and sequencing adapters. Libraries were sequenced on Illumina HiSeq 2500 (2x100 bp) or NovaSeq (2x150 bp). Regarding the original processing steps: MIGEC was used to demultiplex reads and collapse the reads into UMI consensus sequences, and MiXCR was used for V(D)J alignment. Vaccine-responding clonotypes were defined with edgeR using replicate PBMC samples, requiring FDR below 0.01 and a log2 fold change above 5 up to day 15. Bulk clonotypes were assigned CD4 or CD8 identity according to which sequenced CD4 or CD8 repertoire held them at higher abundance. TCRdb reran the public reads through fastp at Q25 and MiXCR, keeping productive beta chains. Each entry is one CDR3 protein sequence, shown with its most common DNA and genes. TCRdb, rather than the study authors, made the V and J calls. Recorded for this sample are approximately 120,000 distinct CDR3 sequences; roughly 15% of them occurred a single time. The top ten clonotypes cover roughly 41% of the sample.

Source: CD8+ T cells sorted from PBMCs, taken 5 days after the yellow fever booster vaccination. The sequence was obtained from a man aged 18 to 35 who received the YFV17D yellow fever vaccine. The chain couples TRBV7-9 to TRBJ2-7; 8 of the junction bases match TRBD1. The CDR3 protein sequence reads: CASSLARGHHEQYV. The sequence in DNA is TGTGCCAGCAGCTTAGCCAGGGGGCATCACGAGCAGTACGTC.